The source of this T cell receptor beta chain is a study of CXCR3-negative and CXCR3-positive naive CD8 T cells. General study results and limits: Relative to memory CD8+ cells, whose diversity was much lower, both naive subsets had comparably high diversity.

For this clonotype: Its antigen is still unknown.

Germline values: CDR1 MNHEY, CDR2 SMNVEV (reference sequence). CDR3 length equals 16 residues. Naive CD8+ T cells showed CD45RO-CCR7+CD27+CD95-. The authors made the TRB cDNA libraries by 5' RACE using UMI labels. From the 5' RACE reads, TCRdb lists one entry per CDR3 protein and no DNA. The table gives 8,000 to 10,000 distinct CDR3 sequences; the top ten clones make up roughly 1% of it. The receptor was derived from a human donor in good health. Some clones in this sample may be carry-over from other donors' samples. The chain employs TRBV27 and TRBJ2-3; TCRdb's assignment of TRBD1 cannot be checked, as there is no DNA. Specimen: naive CXCR3- CD8+ T cells from blood. The subset: CD45RO-CCR7+CD27+CD95- naive CD8+ T cells lacking CXCR3 (TNR3-). CDR3 residues: CASSLLSRGSTDTQYF.